This T cell receptor beta chain appears in the sequencing data of a study of OX40 agonist ivuxolimab in advanced cancers. Whole-study context: Averaging about 60 years in age, with a range of roughly 20 to 80, the cohort was 65% to 90% male.

Details on this clone: Its specificity is unknown.

Clones were sequenced by immunoSEQ multiplex PCR, and TCRdb holds only the in-frame ones, with some missing. Of 50,000 or so clones in the sample, roughly 85% were seen once. It was autoimmune disease history or systemic immunosuppression that excluded patients. Samples were taken at baseline and on day 1 of cycles 4 and 7. The CDR3 covers 13 residues. CDR1 and CDR2 (germline): SNHLY, FYNNEI. The V end lost 6 bases, the J end lost 5 bases, and 14 bases lay between the germline ends. Findings of the study overall: At 0.1 to 3.0 mg/kg and by week 6, CD4+ and CD8+ T cells in the blood had expanded clonally.

Material: CD4+ or CD8+ T cells sorted from blood, obtained in a trial of the OX40 agonist ivuxolimab. The TCR sequence derives from an adult with an advanced solid tumor such as melanoma, head and neck, liver or kidney cancer. This chain uses TRBV2 with TRBJ2-7; D may be TRBD2 (5 bases). The CDR3 region has the DNA TGTGCCAGCAGCGACCCCCCTAGCAACGAGCAGTACTTC. Encoded protein: CASSDPPSNEQYF.